The rows below give T cell receptor beta chains drawn from one sample of a study of Ad26.COV2.S vaccination and SARS-CoV-2 variants. Sequencing used immunoSEQ multiplex PCR; TCRdb keeps in-frame clones, though not all of them. The sample lists more than 120,000 clones; roughly 90% were seen once. This material consisted of peripheral blood, taken after recovery from COVID-19. These TCRs come from a human donor who had recovered from COVID-19. Both conserved end residues are part of each CDR3. The D gene is left open where the match is weak. For some rows the clone size is stated as once, few or many, or as a class when expanded; others skip it.

V	D	J	size	DNA	CDR3
TRBV4-1	-	TRBJ2-1	-	TGCGCCAGCAGCCAAGATAACAGGGAGGGATACAATGAGCAGTTCTTC	CASSQDNREGYNEQFF
TRBV20-1	-	TRBJ1-1	once	TGCAGTGCTAGTAATCAGGGGCGGACTGAAGCTTTCTTT	CSASNQGRTEAFF
TRBV3-1/TRBV3-2	TRBD1	TRBJ1-1	-	TGTGCCAGCAGCCACCTTAGGACAGGGCAGAGGACTGAAGCTTTCTTT	CASSHLRTGQRTEAFF
TRBV4-1	-	TRBJ2-7	-	TGCGCCAGCAGCCAAGATCGGGGAGGCTACGAGCAGTACTTC	CASSQDRGGYEQYF
TRBV15	TRBD1	TRBJ1-2	once	TGTGCCACCAGCAGAGATAGGGACAGGGCTAGGGGCTACACCTTC	CATSRDRDRARGYTF
TRBV7-9	TRBD2	TRBJ2-3	-	TGTGCCAGCAGGGAGACTAGCGGGGGAACAGATACGCAGTATTTT	CASRETSGGTDTQYF
TRBV28	-	TRBJ2-4	-	TGTGCCAGCAGTCCCAGGACCAAGAAAAACATTCAGTACTTC	CASSPRTKKNIQYF
TRBV6-1	-	TRBJ1-5	-	TGTGCCAGCAGTGAAGCCCAAAGCAATCAGCCCCAGCATTTT	CASSEAQSNQPQHF
TRBV6-6	TRBD1	TRBJ2-3	-	TGTGCCAGCCGGTTGACAGGGAGCACAGATACGCAGTATTTT	CASRLTGSTDTQYF
TRBV15	TRBD1	TRBJ1-6	-	TGTGCCGCCAGCGCGCGACAGGGTAGGGGCCATTCACCCCTCCACTTT	CAASARQGRGHSPLHF
TRBV29-1	TRBD1	TRBJ1-2	-	TGCAGCGTCTCAATCGGACAGGGGGGAGCGGGGTATGGCTACACCTTC	CSVSIGQGGAGYGYTF
TRBV9	TRBD2	TRBJ2-3	once	TGTGCCAGCAGCGTAGCCTTCCTTGCACGCAACGGGGGGATCACAGATACGCAGTATTTT	CASSVAFLARNGGITDTQYF
TRBV5-1	-	TRBJ1-1	-	TGCGCCAGCAGCCCCAGACATGGCCATCCGAACACTGAAGCTTTCTTT	CASSPRHGHPNTEAFF
TRBV6-2/TRBV6-3	TRBD2	TRBJ2-1	-	TGTGCCAGCAGTTACTCGGCCACTAGCGGGGGGGCCTATGAGCAGTTCTTC	CASSYSATSGGAYEQFF
TRBV6-6	-	TRBJ2-7	-	TGTGCCAGCAGTTACAGGGGGGCCACTTCCTACGAGCAGTACTTC	CASSYRGATSYEQYF
TRBV7-9	-	TRBJ2-2	-	TGTGCCAGCAGGGAGGCTTTACTTATGAACACCGGGGAGCTGTTTTTT	CASREALLMNTGELFF
TRBV5-6	-	TRBJ1-1	-	TGTGCCAGCAGCTTGGAGCAGGGAAGCACTGAAGCTTTCTTT	CASSLEQGSTEAFF
TRBV2	-	TRBJ2-7	-	TGTGCCAGCAGTCTGAGGGGGGACTACGAGCAGTACTTC	CASSLRGDYEQYF
TRBV27	-	TRBJ1-5	-	TGTGCCAGCCGGCCGCCCCAGCATTTT	CASRPPQHF
TRBV4-1	-	TRBJ1-5	few	TGCGCCAGCAGCCCCCTTGGCGGGATCAATCAGCCCCAGCATTTT	CASSPLGGINQPQHF
TRBV7-9	-	TRBJ1-3	once	TGTGCCAGCAGCTTAGGCGGGAACTCTGGAAACACCATATATTTT	CASSLGGNSGNTIYF
TRBV3-1/TRBV3-2	TRBD2	TRBJ2-3	once	TGTGCCAGCAGCCCACGAGGGAGGGGCACAGATACGCAGTATTTT	CASSPRGRGTDTQYF